The next 20 T cell receptor beta chains were all read from a single sample in a study of CXCR3-negative and CXCR3-positive naive CD8 T cells. Study-wide results and limits: In CXCR3-positive naive cells, the TRB CDR3s were more hydrophobic than in CXCR3-negative naive cells.

UMI-labeled 5' RACE TRB cDNA libraries were prepared from the cells. TCRdb re-called the 5' RACE reads and shows each CDR3 protein once, DNA omitted. There are roughly 61,000 distinct CDR3 sequences in the sample, with about 0.49% held by the top ten. The antigens of these receptors remain unknown. The sequencing sample was made of naive CXCR3+ CD8+ T cells from blood. Subset reported: CD45RO-CCR7+CD27+CD95- naive CD8+ T cells expressing CXCR3 (TNR3+). The receptors derive from a human donor in good health. Some clones in this sample may be carry-over from other donors' samples.

The genes are TRBV27 and TRBJ2-7; TCRdb returns TRBD1, unconfirmable since there is no DNA. This CDR3 has 13 residues. Germline CDR1 reads MNHEY; CDR2 reads SMNVEV (reference sequence). The CDR3 protein is CASRDRGPYEQYF.

The chain carries TRBV6-2 or TRBV6-3 and TRBJ2-2. CDR1 and CDR2 from the germline V gene are MNHEY and SVGEGT. This CDR3 is 12 amino acids long. This chain's CDR3 is CASSYIAGELFF.

The chain employs TRBV9 and TRBJ2-7; TCRdb's D call, TRBD1, is unchecked because there is no DNA. Germline CDR1 is SGDLS and CDR2 is YYNGEE. CDR3 length equals 13 residues. CDR3 protein: CASSPFAGLEQYF.

The V gene is TRBV12-3 or TRBV12-4, the J gene TRBJ1-4; the TCRdb call, TRBD1, lacks DNA for checking. The CDR3 spans 14 residues. The CDR3 sequence: CASTPVGTNEKLFF.

V and J are TRBV12-3 or TRBV12-4 and TRBJ2-1. The CDR3 loop spans 13 amino acids. Here the CDR3 reads CASSFGLDNEQFF.

This chain connects TRBV12-3 or TRBV12-4 to TRBJ1-1; TCRdb's D call of TRBD1 is untestable without DNA. The CDR3 length is 13 residues. The CDR3 region is CASSAGQHTEAFF.

The chain couples TRBV6-1 to TRBJ2-1. This CDR3 has 15 amino acids. CDR1 and CDR2 (germline): MNHNS, SASEGT. The CDR3 spells CASSETGISYNEQFF.

The J gene is TRBJ1-5, the V gene TRBV4-2; TCRdb returns TRBD1, unconfirmable since there is no DNA. CDR1 is LGHNA and CDR2 is YNFKEQ in the germline V gene. The CDR3 runs 14 residues. The chain's CDR3 is CASSQDDSVRPQHF.

The rearrangement uses TRBV7-8 and TRBJ2-7; TCRdb outputs TRBD2, but without DNA this stays unchecked. Germline V gene sequence: CDR1 SGHVS, CDR2 FQNEAQ. The CDR3 is 13 amino acids. This CDR3 is CASSLLVRREQYF.

V and J are TRBV14 and TRBJ1-2. The V gene's germline CDR1 is SGHDN and CDR2 FVKESK. The CDR3 runs 14 residues. CDR3 region: CASSQLGGAFGYTF.

The J gene is TRBJ2-6, the V gene TRBV5-1; the TRBD1 assignment by TCRdb is unverifiable without DNA. Germline CDR1 and CDR2: SGHRS and YFSETQ. The CDR3 consists of 13 residues. The CDR3: CASTPGGANVLTF.

The chain couples TRBV28 to TRBJ2-7; TCRdb reports TRBD1, a call that lacks DNA to check it against. Germline loops: CDR1 MDHEN, CDR2 SYDVKM. CDR3 length equals 15 residues. CDR3 amino acids: CASYGWGRSSYEQYF.

The chain recombines TRBV28 with TRBJ1-6. This CDR3 region has 15 residues. Germline V CDR1 and CDR2: MDHEN, SYDVKM. CDR3 in amino acids: CASSLAGFNNSPLHF.

The chain uses TRBV29-1 and TRBJ2-7; no DNA is available, so the TRBD1 call from TCRdb remains unchecked. The CDR3 has 14 amino acids. Germline lookup yields CDR1 SQVTM and CDR2 ANQGSEA. The CDR3 spells CSVVDRESLGEQYF.

The chain links TRBV12-3 or TRBV12-4 to TRBJ1-1; TCRdb's D call of TRBD1 is untestable without DNA. This CDR3 has 14 residues. CDR3 region: CASKRGDSDTEAFF.

This chain uses TRBV11-2 with TRBJ2-7; the TCRdb call, TRBD1, lacks DNA for checking. The CDR3 has 12 amino acids. Germline V lookup: CDR1 SGHAT, CDR2 FQNNGV. The CDR3 sequence: CASSGLDSVPYF.

This sequence joins TRBV7-9 and TRBJ2-7; no DNA is available, so the TRBD2 call from TCRdb remains unchecked. Germline CDR1 reads SEHNR; CDR2 reads FQNEAQ (reference sequence). This CDR3 contains 17 residues. The CDR3: CASSPPSSGGSSYEQYF.

The genes are TRBV19 and TRBJ1-1. The CDR3 is made up of 13 amino acids. Germline loops: CDR1 LNHDA, CDR2 SQIVND (reference sequence). CDR3 sequence: CASSISLNTEAFF.

The gene calls are TRBV7-2 and TRBJ1-6. Germline CDR1 and CDR2: SGHTA and FQGNSA. The CDR3 has 16 amino acids. The CDR3 reads CASSHVNDGIDSPLHF.

The rearrangement links TRBV6-5 to TRBJ1-1; the TCRdb call, TRBD1, lacks DNA for checking. The CDR3 is made up of 17 amino acids. Looked up from germline, CDR1 is MNHEY and CDR2 is SVGAGI. CDR3 sequence reads: CASSLTGVWETNAEAFF.